A selection of T cell receptor beta chains follows, all from one sample in a study of cytomegalovirus exposure and HLA in healthy donors. Clones were sequenced by immunoSEQ multiplex PCR, and TCRdb holds only the in-frame ones, with some missing. The data show under 250,000 clones, with more than 75% seen just once and around 1.2% held by the top ten. The sample was PBMCs. The origin of the receptors is a human donor in good health. Each CDR3 is given with its conserved first and last residue. A D gene is named only where the DNA matches it firmly. The listing skips clone size in some rows; elsewhere it reads once, few, many or a size class.

TRBD2	-	TRBV7-3	TRBJ2-3	TGTGCCAGCAGCCTCTACGGGAGGGGCAGCACAGATACGCAGTATTTT	CASSLYGRGSTDTQYF
-	-	TRBV16	TRBJ1-1	TGTGCCAGCAGCCCCTTTGGGGGGGTGACTGAAGCTTTCTTT	CASSPFGGVTEAFF
-	-	TRBV11-2	TRBJ1-2	TGTGCCAGCAGCTTAGGCGGGAATGGCTACACCTTC	CASSLGGNGYTF
-	-	TRBV19	TRBJ2-5	TGTGCCAGTAGTCTTAAGGGGGGGGAGACCCAGTACTTC	CASSLKGGETQYF
-	-	TRBV29-1	TRBJ1-2	TGCAGCGTGAGGGAGTCGGTCTATGGCTACACCTTC	CSVRESVYGYTF
-	-	TRBV25-1	TRBJ1-2	TGTGCCAGCAGTGAGTCTCGGGGCTACACCTTC	CASSESRGYTF
-	-	TRBV6-1	TRBJ1-3	TGTGCCAGCAGTCCGAGGGAGAACTCTGGAAACACCATATATTTT	CASSPRENSGNTIYF
-	-	TRBV6-6	TRBJ2-3	TGTGCCACCACCCCCCAGAGGAGGGCAGATACGCAGTATTTT	CATTPQRRADTQYF
-	once	TRBV5-1	TRBJ2-7	TGCGCCAGCAGCGTAGCGCAGCATCCCCTAGAGCAGTACTTC	CASSVAQHPLEQYF
TRBD2	-	TRBV4-2	TRBJ2-7	TGTGCCAGCAGCCAAGAGCTAGCGGGAGTTTTAGGCGAGCAGTACTTC	CASSQELAGVLGEQYF
TRBD1	few	TRBV19	TRBJ1-1	TGTGCCAGTAGTACCGACAGGGCGAGCGATGAAGCTTTCTTT	CASSTDRASDEAFF
TRBD2	-	TRBV25-1	TRBJ2-7	TGTGCCAGCAGTGAACGTCCAGGGAGGGTTTCCGACGAGCAGTACTTC	CASSERPGRVSDEQYF